This passage covers 18 T cell receptor beta chains from one sample sequenced in a study of control samples from healthy donors and cancer patients. This table comes from immunoSEQ multiplex PCR, and its TCRdb copy is limited to in-frame clones, with some not included. The sample lists 100,000 to 150,000 clones, about 94% seen once, with less than 4.5% in the top ten. The sequenced sample was blood. All receptors come from a man between 25 and 39 years old in good health.

The chain joins TRBV10-1 to TRBJ2-7, with TRBD1 matching over 9 bases. The germline CDR1 and CDR2 sequences are WNHNN and SYGVQD (reference sequence). The CDR3 has 16 amino acids. V was clipped by 3 bases and J by 3 bases; unmatched bases: 9. DNA of the CDR3: TGCGCCAGCAGTGAAACCAGGACAGGGGAGGACTACGAGCAGTACTTC. This translates into CASSETRTGEDYEQYF.

The chain recombines TRBV19 with TRBJ2-3; 10 positions agree with TRBD2. This CDR3 comprises 14 residues. V shed 5 bases and J 10 bases; nucleotides not matched to a gene: 9. Germline values: CDR1 LNHDA, CDR2 SQIVND (reference sequence). CDR3 region: CASSGSGGPGSQYF. The CDR3 DNA sequence: TGTGCCAGTAGTGGTAGCGGGGGGCCAGGATCGCAGTATTTT. The full variable domain, with the rest looked up from reference TRBV19 and TRBJ2-3, is DGGITQSPKYLFRKEGQNVTLSCEQNLNHDAMYWYRQDPGQGLRLIYYSQIVNDFQKGDIAEGYSVSREKKESFPLTVTSAQKNPTAFYLCASSGSGGPGSQYFGPGTRLTVL.

The rearrangement links TRBV10-3 to TRBJ1-2; D perhaps matches TRBD1 (5 bases). The CDR3 consists of 13 residues. Trimming stripped 6 bases from V and 7 bases from J, with 15 bases between. Germline V gene data show CDR1 as ENHRY and CDR2 as SYGVKD. In nucleotides, the CDR3 is TGTGCCATCAGAGGCCGGGGGTCGAGTGGCTACACCTTC. Translating it yields CAIRGRGSSGYTF.

J is TRBJ1-4 and V is TRBV3-1 (or the pseudogene TRBV3-2); D gene unclear. The CDR3 consists of 11 residues. Trimming took 3 bases from V and 4 from J, leaving 0 bases between them. Germline CDR1 and CDR2: LGHDT and YNNKEL (reference sequence). Here the CDR3 DNA reads TGTGCCAGCAGCCATAATGAAAAACTGTTTTTT. Translation: CASSHNEKLFF.

The J gene is TRBJ1-1, the V gene TRBV5-1, with a weak D call TRBD1 (5 bases). Per the germline V gene, CDR1 is SGHRS and CDR2 is YFSETQ. Trimming took 3 bases from V and 0 from J, leaving 27 bases between them. The CDR3 is made up of 20 amino acids. DNA for the CDR3: TGCGCCAGCAGCTGGGACCTATCCGCACTCCAGACAGATATGAACACTGAAGCTTTCTTT. This gives the protein CASSWDLSALQTDMNTEAFF.

This rearrangement joins TRBV18 to TRBJ2-1; possible D gene TRBD2, 7 bases. From germline, CDR1 is KGHSH and CDR2 LQKENI. The CDR3 extends over 17 amino acids. Between the trimmed V and J ends, which lost 4 bases and 4 bases, there was a span of 20 bases. CDR3 bases: TGTGCCAGCTCACGACCTTTGAGAGGGGGGGCATACAATGAGCAGTTCTTC. Amino acid sequence: CASSRPLRGGAYNEQFF.

This rearrangement joins TRBV10-3 to TRBJ2-1; the D is unclear. Germline V gene lookup returns CDR1 ENHRY and CDR2 SYGVKD. CDR3 length equals 14 residues. V lost 6 bases to trimming and J lost 0 bases, with 9 bases between them. The CDR3 here is CAISDLGSYNEQFF. The CDR3 DNA sequence: TGTGCCATCAGCGACCTGGGCTCCTACAATGAGCAGTTCTTC.

The genes are TRBV6-5 and TRBJ2-4, with D tentatively TRBD2 (5 bases). V was trimmed by 6 bases and J by 0 bases, leaving 12 bases between them. CDR1 is MNHEY and CDR2 is SVGAGI in the germline V gene. CDR3 length: 15 amino acids. The CDR3 loop reads CASSSLGKAKNIQYF. CDR3 sequence (DNA): TGTGCCAGCAGCTCACTAGGCAAAGCCAAAAACATTCAGTACTTC.

V gene TRBV5-1 combines with J gene TRBJ1-5; 7 nucleotides line up with TRBD1. After removal of 2 bases from V and 2 bases from J, the junction contained 4 bases not matched to a gene. Germline lookup yields CDR1 SGHRS and CDR2 YFSETQ. This CDR3 has 15 amino acids. This CDR3 reads CASSLETGRNQPQHF. CDR3 nucleotides: TGCGCCAGCAGCTTAGAGACAGGGCGCAATCAGCCCCAGCATTTT.

J is TRBJ1-1 and V is TRBV7-9; D is unresolved. The CDR3 loop spans 14 amino acids. Between the trimmed V and J ends, which lost 5 bases and 1 base, there was a span of 11 bases. Germline CDR1 reads SEHNR; CDR2 reads FQNEAQ (reference sequence). This chain's CDR3 is CASSPTHSNTEAFF. CDR3 DNA sequence: TGTGCCAGCAGCCCTACTCACTCGAACACTGAAGCTTTCTTT.

The chain has TRBV4-3 and TRBJ1-2; maybe TRBD1 (5 bases). CDR3 length: 12 amino acids. The germline gives CDR1 LGHNA, CDR2 YSLEER. V was trimmed by 5 bases and J by 6 bases, leaving 10 bases between them. The CDR3 bases are TGCGCCAGCAGCTCCCACAGGAATGGCTACACCTTC. It is translated as CASSSHRNGYTF.

The gene calls are TRBV2 and TRBJ1-6; 9 bases match TRBD1. CDR1 is SNHLY, CDR2 FYNNEI, per germline. The CDR3 sequence is 17 residues long. The V and J ends lost 6 bases and 7 bases, in that order; junction bases with no gene match: 13. CDR3 bases: TGTGCCAGCAGGGGTACAGGGGGCGCAAACCCAAATTCACCCCTCCACTTT. Translation: CASRGTGGANPNSPLHF. Based on the CDR3 plus reference TRBV2 and TRBJ1-6, the full variable domain is EPEVTQTPSHQVTQMGQEVILRCVPISNHLYFYWYRQILGQKVEFLVSFYNNEISEKSEIFDDQFSVERPDGSNFTLKIRSTKLEDSAMYFCASRGTGGANPNSPLHFGNGTRLTVT.

The J gene is TRBJ1-4, the V gene TRBV11-2; the match to TRBD1 covers 10 bases. CDR1 SGHAT and CDR2 FQNNGV come from the germline V gene. There are 14 residues in the CDR3. V was pared by 3 bases and J by 8 bases, with 3 bases of the junction left unmatched. The CDR3: CASSLTGGDEKLFF. The CDR3 nucleotides read TGTGCCAGCAGCTTGACAGGGGGCGACGAAAAACTGTTTTTT.

This chain uses TRBV3-1 (or the pseudogene TRBV3-2) with TRBJ2-1; TRBD2 is a possible D gene (7 bases). Germline CDR1 LGHDT, CDR2 YNNKEL (reference sequence). Trimming cost V 0 bases and J 6 bases, with 15 bases left between them. This CDR3 contains 16 residues. The CDR3 DNA follows: TGTGCCAGCAGCCAAGATAAGGGGGGGCCTGTCAATGAGCAGTTCTTC. Its protein product is CASSQDKGGPVNEQFF.

This chain links TRBV7-3 with TRBJ1-1; D is ambiguous. The CDR3 runs 13 residues. Germline V gives CDR1 SGHTA, CDR2 FQGTGA. V lost 5 bases, J lost 0 bases, and 7 bases lay in between. The CDR3 here is CASSLTVNTEAFF. CDR3 sequence (DNA): TGTGCCAGCAGCCTTACAGTGAACACTGAAGCTTTCTTT. Combining the CDR3 with reference TRBV7-3 and TRBJ1-1 gives the whole variable domain GAGVSQTPSNKVTEKGKYVELRCDPISGHTALYWYRQSLGQGPEFLIYFQGTGAADDSGLPNDRFFAVRPEGSVSTLKIQRTERGDSAVYLCASSLTVNTEAFFGQGTRLTVV.

The CDR3 nucleotides read TGTGCCAGCTCACAGGGGACAGCCCTTAGCAATCAGCCCCAGCATTTT. Its translation: CASSQGTALSNQPQHF. This chain connects TRBV18 to TRBJ1-5, with 7 nucleotides matching TRBD1. Germline loops: CDR1 KGHSH, CDR2 LQKENI. The CDR3 has 16 residues. J was trimmed by 0 bases and V by 4 bases; bases with no gene match: 6.

J is TRBJ1-5 and V is TRBV19; D is unresolved. Looked up from germline, CDR1 is LNHDA and CDR2 is SQIVND (reference sequence). Trimming took off 3 bases at V and 7 bases at J, with 10 bases between the two ends. The CDR3 length is 13 residues. CDR3 amino acids: CASSILAYQPQHF. CDR3 sequence (DNA): TGTGCCAGTAGTATCTTGGCATACCAGCCCCAGCATTTT.

The V call is TRBV4-3, the J call TRBJ1-1; D call uncertain. The length of the CDR3 is 15 residues. V was pared by 0 bases and J by 0 bases, with 8 bases between. Germline loops: CDR1 LGHNA, CDR2 YSLEER. The CDR3 spells CASSQDKGLNTEAFF. As DNA, the CDR3 is TGCGCCAGCAGCCAAGATAAGGGTTTGAACACTGAAGCTTTCTTT.